One T cell receptor beta chain is described in this entry. The antigen is not known. V dropped 3 bases and J dropped 4 bases, with 7 bases sitting between them. The germline V gene encodes CDR1 LNHDA and CDR2 SQIVND (reference sequence). The CDR3 has 13 amino acids. These data originate in a study of T cell repertoires in cytomegalovirus infection. TCRdb redid the calling of the reads with MiXCR, one entry per CDR3 protein. The table records about 58,000 distinct CDR3 sequences, roughly 20% of them present only once. The V gene is TRBV19, the J gene TRBJ2-1; D unresolved. The sample consisted of CD8+ T cells from cultured PBMCs, taken from culture after CMV antigen stimulation. The TCR sequence derives from a human donor in good health (CMV status not recorded). Some clones in this sample may be carry-over from other donors' samples. This CDR3 is CASSMKLYNEQFF. As DNA, the CDR3 is TGTGCCAGTAGTATGAAGCTATACAATGAGCAGTTCTTC. The entire variable domain, with the rest obtained from reference TRBV19 and TRBJ2-1, is as follows: DGGITQSPKYLFRKEGQNVTLSCEQNLNHDAMYWYRQDPGQGLRLIYYSQIVNDFQKGDIAEGYSVSREKKESFPLTVTSAQKNPTAFYLCASSMKLYNEQFFGPGTRLTVL.